A single sample is the source of the 29 T cell receptor beta chains below, sequenced in a study of cytomegalovirus exposure and HLA in healthy donors. The assay was immunoSEQ multiplex PCR, and TCRdb's table has in-frame clones only and misses some. Among a few hundred thousand clones, 80% to 90% were seen once, and the ten largest hold 0.8% to 0.85%. Sequencing was done on a sample of PBMCs. The source is a woman under 30 in good health and CMV-seronegative.

The V and J genes are TRBV19 and TRBJ2-6; 7 bases line up with TRBD1. V dropped 5 bases and J dropped 8; count of bases not matched to a gene: 15. The CDR3 extends over 17 amino acids. Germline CDR1 and CDR2: LNHDA and SQIVND (reference sequence). The CDR3 reads CASSFASSQTGPNVLTF. The CDR3 coding sequence is TGTGCCAGTAGTTTTGCCTCATCCCAGACAGGGCCCAACGTCCTGACTTTC.

The chain links TRBV30 to TRBJ2-1, with TRBD2 as a possible D gene (6 bases). Germline values: CDR1 GTSNPN, CDR2 SVGIG (reference sequence). Trimming removed 6 bases from V and 4 bases from J, with 10 bases in between. The CDR3 totals 12 residues. In nucleotides, the CDR3 is TGTGCCTGTAGCGGCCGATACAATGAGCAGTTCTTC. Amino acid sequence: CACSGRYNEQFF.

This clone has just a few counts. The CDR3 bases are TGTGCCAGCAGCTTGGGAATGGGGACAGGTTCTAACTATGGCTACACCTTC. Translating it yields CASSLGMGTGSNYGYTF. J is TRBJ1-2 and V is TRBV5-4, with 8 bases lining up with TRBD1. CDR3 length: 17 amino acids. The V segment lost 0 bases and the J segment 0 bases; nucleotides outside the gene matches: 7. From germline, CDR1 is SGHNT and CDR2 YYREEE (reference sequence).

The genes are TRBV5-1 and TRBJ2-5; a possible D gene is TRBD1 (6 bases). The germline V and J ends were trimmed by 3 bases and 5 bases, with 11 bases remaining between them. Germline V CDR1 and CDR2: SGHRS, YFSETQ. The CDR3 extends over 13 amino acids. In nucleotides, the CDR3 is TGCGCCAGCAGCTACCTCGGACAGGAGACCCAGTACTTC. This codes for CASSYLGQETQYF. Looking up the rest from reference TRBV5-1 and TRBJ2-5 gives the full variable domain: KAGVTQTPRYLIKTRGQQVTLSCSPISGHRSVSWYQQTPGQGLQFLFEYFSETQRNKGNFPGRFSGRQFSNSRSEMNVSTLELGDSALYLCASSYLGQETQYFGPGTRLLVL.

The chain recombines TRBV6-6 with TRBJ2-2, with D maybe TRBD1 (5 bases). The CDR3 contains 14 residues. V gave up 7 bases and J gave up 8 bases, with 17 bases separating them. Germline loops: CDR1 MNHNY, CDR2 SVGAGI (reference sequence). CDR3 nucleotides: TGTGCCAGCACCCAGGGCCAGACCTTGGGGGAGCTGTTTTTT. This translates into CASTQGQTLGELFF.

The chain recombines TRBV5-1 with TRBJ1-1; D is ambiguous. The germline V gene has CDR1 SGHRS and CDR2 YFSETQ. Trimming stripped 2 bases from V and 0 bases from J, with 8 bases between. This CDR3 region has 14 residues. CDR3 coding DNA: TGCGCCAGCAGCTTCACATACATGAACACTGAAGCTTTCTTT. Protein sequence: CASSFTYMNTEAFF. The variable domain in full, completed from reference TRBV5-1 and TRBJ1-1, reads KAGVTQTPRYLIKTRGQQVTLSCSPISGHRSVSWYQQTPGQGLQFLFEYFSETQRNKGNFPGRFSGRQFSNSRSEMNVSTLELGDSALYLCASSFTYMNTEAFFGQGTRLTVV.

The genes are TRBV6-5 and TRBJ1-1; 7 nucleotides align to TRBD1. The CDR3 loop spans 14 amino acids. The germline CDR1 and CDR2 sequences are MNHEY and SVGAGI. The ends lost 5 bases at V and 1 base at J; junction bases unmatched: 4. CDR3 loop: CASSGDRANTEAFF. The CDR3 nucleotides read TGTGCCAGCAGTGGAGACAGGGCGAACACTGAAGCTTTCTTT.

This clone was detected once. This rearrangement joins TRBV6-5 to TRBJ1-1, with D uncertain. V was trimmed by 2 bases and J by 0 bases, leaving 4 bases between them. Germline-derived CDR1 and CDR2 are MNHEY and SVGAGI. The CDR3 has 13 amino acids. The CDR3 DNA reads TGTGCCAGCAGTTACAGCATGAACACTGAAGCTTTCTTT. Its translation: CASSYSMNTEAFF.

The chain combines TRBV27 with TRBJ2-1, with TRBD2 identical over 13 bases. V gave up 5 bases and J gave up 5 bases; unmatched junction bases: 9. The CDR3 spans 17 residues. In germline, CDR1 is MNHEY, CDR2 SMNVEV (reference sequence). The CDR3 DNA reads TGTGCCAGCAGTGCCCGGACTAGCGGGAGAGGCAACAATGAGCAGTTCTTC. It translates to CASSARTSGRGNNEQFF.

The chain joins TRBV27 to TRBJ2-4; D remains unclear. V was cut by 5 bases and J by 1 base, with 15 bases left in between. The CDR3 is 16 residues long. CDR1 and CDR2 from the germline V gene are MNHEY and SMNVEV (reference sequence). Here the CDR3 reads CASSPAPTAAKNIQYF. The CDR3 nucleotides read TGTGCCAGCAGTCCAGCCCCGACTGCGGCCAAAAACATTCAGTACTTC.

The chain's CDR3 is CASSLGGTRTGGYTF. CDR3 coding DNA: TGTGCCAGCAGCTTAGGAGGGACAAGGACGGGGGGCTACACCTTC. The J gene is TRBJ1-2, the V gene TRBV11-2; a possible D gene is TRBD1 (6 bases). Per germline, CDR1 SGHAT and CDR2 FQNNGV. Trimming pared 1 base from V and 8 bases from J, leaving 17 bases between. The CDR3 totals 15 residues.

The J gene is TRBJ1-3, the V gene TRBV11-2; possible D gene TRBD1, 6 bases. V was cut by 4 bases and J by 0 bases, with 16 bases left in between. The CDR3 loop spans 17 amino acids. Germline V lookup: CDR1 SGHAT, CDR2 FQNNGV. The CDR3 here is CASSSGHFGVSGNTIYF. The CDR3 DNA is TGTGCCAGCAGCTCGGGACATTTTGGAGTCTCTGGAAACACCATATATTTT.

The chain combines TRBV6-5 with TRBJ2-7, with D tentatively TRBD2 (6 bases). V was trimmed by 4 bases and J by 6 bases, leaving 16 bases between them. This CDR3 comprises 14 residues. Per the germline V gene, CDR1 is MNHEY and CDR2 is SVGAGI. The CDR3 sequence is CASSSGLADGEQYF. The CDR3, as DNA: TGTGCCAGCAGTTCGGGCTTAGCGGACGGCGAGCAGTACTTC.

The V and J genes are TRBV6-5 and TRBJ1-5; D is possibly TRBD1 (6 bases). Per germline, CDR1 MNHEY and CDR2 SVGAGI. The CDR3 runs to 12 residues. The V end lost 6 bases, the J end lost 4 bases, and 7 bases lay between the germline ends. In nucleotides, the CDR3 is TGTGCCAGCAGGGGGGCGAATCAGCCCCAGCATTTT. Encoded protein: CASRGANQPQHF.

As DNA, the CDR3 is TGTGCCAGCACCCCCCACAAGGGGGAGCTGTTTTTT. Encoded protein: CASTPHKGELFF. This chain links TRBV6-6 with TRBJ2-2; the D is unclear. The V end was cut by 7 bases, the J end by 8 bases, with 11 bases between. The germline CDR1 and CDR2 sequences are MNHNY and SVGAGI (reference sequence). The CDR3 has 12 residues.

A note on this clone: Distinct nucleotide sequences in the sample also encode this CDR3. The CDR3 protein is CASRGTSHNEQFF. CDR3 DNA: TGTGCCAGCAGAGGGACTAGCCACAATGAGCAGTTCTTC. The J gene is TRBJ2-1, the V gene TRBV2, with 9 nucleotides matching TRBD2. Germline trimming cut 6 bases from V and 5 bases from J; bases unmatched to any gene: 2. Per the germline V gene, CDR1 is SNHLY and CDR2 is FYNNEI. There are 13 residues in the CDR3.

This clone was counted a few times. This chain uses TRBV7-9 with TRBJ2-7; 7 nucleotides line up with TRBD1. Per germline, CDR1 SEHNR and CDR2 FQNEAQ (reference sequence). CDR3 length equals 15 residues. The V and J ends lost 5 bases and 0 bases, in that order; junction bases with no gene match: 7. The CDR3 loop is CASSVTGDSSYEQYF. The DNA for the CDR3 is TGTGCCAGCAGCGTAACCGGGGACAGCTCCTACGAGCAGTACTTC. Variable domain in full (rest from reference TRBV7-9 and TRBJ2-7): DTGVSQNPRHKITKRGQNVTFRCDPISEHNRLYWYRQTLGQGPEFLTYFQNEAQLEKSRLLSDRFSAERPKGSFSTLEIQRTEQGDSAMYLCASSVTGDSSYEQYFGPGTRLTVT.

With regard to this clone: Other DNA sequences in this sample translate to the same CDR3. The chain joins TRBV28 to TRBJ1-1; D possibly corresponds to TRBD1 (6 bases). The CDR3 consists of 11 residues. CDR1 is MDHEN, CDR2 SYDVKM, per germline. The V end lost 2 bases, the J end lost 9 bases, and 7 bases lay between the germline ends. CDR3 residues: CASSLGQKAFF. The CDR3 nucleotides are TGTGCCAGCAGTTTAGGACAGAAAGCTTTCTTT.

The gene calls are TRBV5-1 and TRBJ1-5; D is perhaps TRBD1 (5 bases). Germline CDR1 and CDR2: SGHRS and YFSETQ. This CDR3 has 15 residues. Trimming removed 2 bases from V and 1 base from J, with 10 bases in between. In DNA, the CDR3 is TGCGCCAGCAGCTTAATAGGGGCAAGCAATCAGCCCCAGCATTTT. Translated: CASSLIGASNQPQHF.

The chain combines TRBV4-1 with TRBJ2-7; D gene uncertain. Deletions cut 1 base from V and 2 bases from J, with 3 bases between. Germline-derived CDR1 and CDR2 are MGHRA and YSYEKL. The CDR3 extends over 12 amino acids. The CDR3 sequence: CASSQGPYEQYF. Here the CDR3 DNA reads TGCGCCAGCAGCCAAGGGCCCTACGAGCAGTACTTC.

The genes are TRBV5-8 and TRBJ2-3; 9 nucleotides align to TRBD1. The CDR3 is 15 amino acids. The V gene's germline CDR1 is SGHTS and CDR2 YDEGEE. With 5 bases clipped from V and 5 bases from J, the junction kept 9 bases outside the gene matches. The CDR3 coding sequence is TGTGCCAGCAGTACCGACACAGGGGGCGTAGATACGCAGTATTTT. This gives the protein CASSTDTGGVDTQYF.

This clone came up a few times. The chain recombines TRBV30 with TRBJ1-4; D unclear. Looked up from germline, CDR1 is GTSNPN and CDR2 is SVGIG (reference sequence). The CDR3 has 13 residues. Deletions cut 1 base from V and 4 bases from J, with 7 bases between. The CDR3 is CAWSEIVNEKLFF. In DNA, the CDR3 is TGTGCCTGGAGTGAGATAGTTAATGAAAAACTGTTTTTT.

The chain couples TRBV30 to TRBJ1-2; TRBD1 matches 10 bases. From germline, CDR1 is GTSNPN and CDR2 SVGIG (reference sequence). The CDR3 totals 16 residues. V dropped 2 bases and J dropped 6; count of bases not matched to a gene: 12. CDR3 sequence: CAWSFDRGHGGDGYTF. The CDR3, as DNA: TGTGCCTGGAGTTTCGACAGGGGGCACGGGGGAGATGGCTACACCTTC.

The chain uses TRBV5-8 and TRBJ2-1; TRBD2 matches at 9 bases. The CDR3 is made up of 15 amino acids. The J segment lost 7 bases and the V segment lost 2 bases, leaving 7 bases of the junction unmatched. Germline CDR1 and CDR2: SGHTS and YDEGEE. The CDR3 reads CASSFRLAATNEQFF. CDR3 coding DNA: TGTGCCAGCAGCTTTAGACTAGCGGCAACTAATGAGCAGTTCTTC.

The genes are TRBV6-6 and TRBJ2-7, with D possibly being TRBD1 (5 bases). The length of the CDR3 is 13 residues. Trimming stripped 6 bases from V and 5 bases from J, with 14 bases between. Germline-derived CDR1 and CDR2 are MNHNY and SVGAGI (reference sequence). The CDR3 nucleotides are TGTGCCAGCAGCCCCGCTGGGGCCCACGAGCAGTACTTC. Translation: CASSPAGAHEQYF.

The chain joins TRBV5-1 to TRBJ2-7; 10 bases fit TRBD2. There are 16 residues in the CDR3. CDR1 SGHRS and CDR2 YFSETQ come from the germline V gene. The junction had 5 bases not matched to a gene; V was cut back by 0 bases and J by 2 bases. The CDR3 sequence: CASSLGGAGGTYEQYF. CDR3 in DNA: TGCGCCAGCAGCTTGGGAGGAGCGGGAGGGACCTACGAGCAGTACTTC.

The chain uses TRBV11-2 and TRBJ2-7, with D perhaps matching TRBD1 (5 bases). V dropped 3 bases and J dropped 4 bases, with 13 bases sitting between them. CDR3 length: 14 residues. CDR1 and CDR2 (germline): SGHAT, FQNNGV. DNA for the CDR3: TGTGCCAGCAGCTTCTCAGGGTTGGGGTACGAGCAGTACTTC. Amino acid sequence: CASSFSGLGYEQYF.

The gene calls are TRBV5-1 and TRBJ2-2; 7 nucleotides match TRBD2. Per the germline V gene, CDR1 is SGHRS and CDR2 is YFSETQ. This CDR3 contains 17 residues. V trimming: 0 bases; J trimming: 5 bases; junction bases outside the gene matches: 10. Here the CDR3 reads CASSLATRAGETGELFF. CDR3 coding DNA: TGCGCCAGCAGCTTGGCCACTAGGGCGGGAGAGACCGGGGAGCTGTTTTTT.

The genes are TRBV6-5 and TRBJ1-1; D gene ambiguous. CDR3 length: 10 residues. In germline, CDR1 is MNHEY, CDR2 SVGAGI. V lost 10 bases to trimming and J lost 4 bases, with 7 bases between them. CDR3 bases: TGTGCCATCCACAGCACTGAAGCTTTCTTT. Encoded protein: CAIHSTEAFF.